Listed below are T cell receptor beta chains from one sample, sequenced in a study of cytomegalovirus exposure and HLA in healthy donors. Produced via immunoSEQ multiplex PCR; TCRdb's table is partial and in-frame only. The sample lists about 140,000 clones, roughly 62% occurring once. The sample taken for sequencing was PBMCs. The receptors shown here come from a male donor in good health and CMV-seronegative. The CDR3 runs from the conserved cysteine through the conserved F or W. The D gene is left open where the match is weak. The size of a clone is reported for some rows only, either as once, few or many, or as a class for expanded clones.

J,size,V,D,DNA,CDR3
TRBJ2-3,-,TRBV6-4,-,TGTGCCAGCAGTGACTCTATGGATACGCAGTATTTT,CASSDSMDTQYF
TRBJ1-5,-,TRBV4-1,-,TGCGCCAGCAGCGGTGCGGGAGGAGTGAGCAATCAGCCCCAGCATTTT,CASSGAGGVSNQPQHF
TRBJ1-3,few,TRBV6-1,-,TGTGCCAGCAGAGATCTATACTCTGGAAACACCATATATTTT,CASRDLYSGNTIYF
TRBJ1-2,-,TRBV15,TRBD1,TGTGCCACCAGCAGAGCCCGCCCAGGAGGACAGGGGGCGCCGGCCTATGGCTACACCTTC,CATSRARPGGQGAPAYGYTF
TRBJ2-7,few,TRBV6-5,-,TGTGCCAGCCAAACTAGTTCTTACGAGCAGTACTTC,CASQTSSYEQYF
TRBJ2-3,-,TRBV5-6,-,TGTGCCAGCAGCTACCAGGGTGATACGCAGTATTTT,CASSYQGDTQYF
TRBJ1-2,-,TRBV5-5,-,TGTGCCAGCAGCTTGGTTGACTACATGGGGTTATATGGCTACACCTTC,CASSLVDYMGLYGYTF
TRBJ2-1,once,TRBV5-1,TRBD1,TGCGCCAGCAGCCTGATGGGACAGAGTTACAATGAGCAGTTCTTC,CASSLMGQSYNEQFF
TRBJ1-1,-,TRBV11-2,-,TGTGCCAGCAGCTTCGGGCCGACAGGGAACACTGAAGCTTTCTTT,CASSFGPTGNTEAFF
TRBJ1-2,few,TRBV5-1,TRBD1,TGCGCCAGCAGCCCGAGGGACAGGGGTAACGGCTACACCTTC,CASSPRDRGNGYTF
TRBJ2-7,-,TRBV4-1,TRBD1,TGCGCCAGCAGCCAAGGCCCGGGACAGGCCTACGAGCAGTACTTC,CASSQGPGQAYEQYF
TRBJ1-5,-,TRBV7-2,-,TGTGCCAGCAGCAGCCTACGGGATCAGCCCCAGCATTTT,CASSSLRDQPQHF
TRBJ1-1,once,TRBV13,TRBD1,TGTGCCAGCAGCTTGGCAGGGGGCTCGACTGAAGCTTTCTTT,CASSLAGGSTEAFF
TRBJ2-1,few,TRBV4-1,TRBD1,TGCGCCAGCAGCCAATCGACAGGGGGCTTCGACAATGAGCAGTTCTTC,CASSQSTGGFDNEQFF
TRBJ2-5,few,TRBV10-3,-,TGTGCCATCAGTGAGTCGAACAGACAAGAGACCCAGTACTTC,CAISESNRQETQYF
TRBJ2-7,-,TRBV13,TRBD1,TGTGCCAGCAGCTCTGTGACAGGGGGTAGTGGTTACGAGCAGTACTTC,CASSSVTGGSGYEQYF
TRBJ1-2,-,TRBV12-5,-,TGTGCTAGTGGTCCCCTGGGAGATAACTATGGCTACACCTTC,CASGPLGDNYGYTF
TRBJ2-7,-,TRBV29-1,TRBD1,TGCAGCGTTCGACAGGGGGCTCGCGAGCAGTACTTC,CSVRQGAREQYF
TRBJ2-7,-,TRBV29-1,-,TGCAGCGCTGTTGACATATTCTCCTACGAGCAGTACTTC,CSAVDIFSYEQYF
TRBJ2-7,-,TRBV4-2,-,TGTGCCAGCAGCCAAGAAGACTCACTAAACACCTACGAGCAGTACTTC,CASSQEDSLNTYEQYF
TRBJ1-2,-,TRBV27,-,TGTGCCACTAAAGACAGGTTTGATGGCTACACCTTC,CATKDRFDGYTF
TRBJ2-5,-,TRBV11-2,TRBD2,TGTGCCAGCAGTCGTTGGGAGGGATGGGAGACCCAGTACTTC,CASSRWEGWETQYF
TRBJ2-1,-,TRBV7-6,TRBD2,TGTGCCAGCAGCTTAGTGGTGGGACTAGCGGACAATGAGCAGTTCTTC,CASSLVVGLADNEQFF
TRBJ2-1,-,TRBV7-3,TRBD2,TGTGCCAGCAGCCCGGGACTAGCGGGGGGGCGGGAAGAGCAGTTCTTC,CASSPGLAGGREEQFF